This is a list of T cell receptor beta chains from one sample in a study of cytomegalovirus exposure and HLA in healthy donors. Data came from immunoSEQ multiplex PCR; TCRdb stores just in-frame clones and leaves some out. Altogether 150,000 to 200,000 clones are present, around 80% being singletons, with the ten largest covering around 1.2%. The sequenced sample consisted of PBMCs. The source of these receptors is a woman in her 30s in good health and CMV-seronegative. Both conserved end residues are part of each CDR3. Clone size is given for some rows only: seen once, a few or many times, or a class if the clone is expanded.

v_gene: TRBV15; abundance: -; CDR3aa: CATSGPGVNTEAFF
v_gene: TRBV2; abundance: -; CDR3aa: CASSEAPHDSLNIQYF
v_gene: TRBV2; abundance: few; CDR3aa: CASNQGNSDGDTQYF
v_gene: TRBV6-1; abundance: -; CDR3aa: CASRTGGAPDQPQHF
v_gene: TRBV9; abundance: many; CDR3aa: CASSVDGGDQPQHF
v_gene: TRBV28; abundance: -; CDR3aa: CASLWGQGFTETQYF
v_gene: TRBV18; abundance: once; CDR3aa: CASSPGTGGQETQYF
v_gene: TRBV2; abundance: few; CDR3aa: CASRQGVGYTF
v_gene: TRBV27; abundance: -; CDR3aa: CASSSGTSGSYNEQFF
v_gene: TRBV14; abundance: -; CDR3aa: CASSQERAGKQFF
v_gene: TRBV7-9; abundance: once; CDR3aa: CASSLAGLAGEIYNEQFF
v_gene: TRBV10-2; abundance: many; CDR3aa: CASSQGLHSYEQYF
v_gene: TRBV6-1; abundance: -; CDR3aa: CATLGQGRKGYTF
v_gene: TRBV18; abundance: once; CDR3aa: CASSPRGDYNSPLHF
v_gene: TRBV11-2; abundance: -; CDR3aa: CASTLGGAGGVHEQYF
v_gene: TRBV9; abundance: -; CDR3aa: CASSVESGTGNTIYF